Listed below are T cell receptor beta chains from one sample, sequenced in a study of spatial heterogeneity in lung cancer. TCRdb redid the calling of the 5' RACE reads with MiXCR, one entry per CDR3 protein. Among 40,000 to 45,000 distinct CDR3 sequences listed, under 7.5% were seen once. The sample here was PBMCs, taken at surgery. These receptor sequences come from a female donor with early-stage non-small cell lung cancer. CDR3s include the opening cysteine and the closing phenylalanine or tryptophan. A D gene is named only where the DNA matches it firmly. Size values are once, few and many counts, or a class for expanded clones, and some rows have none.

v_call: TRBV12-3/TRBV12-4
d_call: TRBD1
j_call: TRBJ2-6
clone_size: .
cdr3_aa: CASSPQGAGANVLTF
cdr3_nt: TGTGCCAGCAGTCCACAGGGGGCCGGGGCCAACGTCCTGACTTTC

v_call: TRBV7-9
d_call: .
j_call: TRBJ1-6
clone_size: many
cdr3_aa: CASSTETSLHF
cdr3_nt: TGTGCCAGCAGTACCGAAACGTCCCTCCACTTT

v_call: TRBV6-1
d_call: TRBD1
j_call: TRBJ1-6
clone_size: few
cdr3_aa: CASSEVAGTANSPLHF
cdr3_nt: TGTGCCAGCAGTGAAGTCGCCGGGACAGCAAATTCACCCCTCCACTTT

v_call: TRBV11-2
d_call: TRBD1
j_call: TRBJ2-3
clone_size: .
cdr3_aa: CASSLGVGATGARTDTQYF
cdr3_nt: TGTGCCAGCAGCTTAGGTGTCGGGGCGACAGGGGCCCGCACAGATACGCAGTATTTT

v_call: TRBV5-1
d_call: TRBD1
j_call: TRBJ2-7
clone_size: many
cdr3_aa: CASSPQGQGAYEQYF
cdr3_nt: TGCGCCAGCAGCCCGCAAGGACAGGGGGCCTACGAGCAGTACTTC

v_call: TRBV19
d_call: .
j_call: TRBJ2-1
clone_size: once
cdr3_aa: CASSIERANEQFF
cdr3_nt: TGTGCCAGTAGTATAGAGCGCGCCAATGAGCAGTTCTTC

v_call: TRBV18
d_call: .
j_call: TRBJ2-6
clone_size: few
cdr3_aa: CASSPLQARGSGANVLTF
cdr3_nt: TGTGCCAGCTCACCACTCCAAGCCAGGGGCTCTGGGGCCAACGTCCTGACTTTC

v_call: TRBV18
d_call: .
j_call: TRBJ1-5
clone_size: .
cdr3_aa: CASSPGLDQPQHF
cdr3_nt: TGTGCCAGCTCACCTGGGTTGGATCAGCCCCAGCATTTT

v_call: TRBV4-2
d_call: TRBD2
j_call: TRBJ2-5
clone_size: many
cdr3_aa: CASSYGLAGKETQYF
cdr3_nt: TGTGCCAGCAGCTATGGACTAGCGGGGAAAGAGACCCAGTACTTC

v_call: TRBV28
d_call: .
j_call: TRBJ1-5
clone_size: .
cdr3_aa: CASRQPQHF
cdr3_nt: TGTGCCAGCCGTCAGCCCCAGCATTTT

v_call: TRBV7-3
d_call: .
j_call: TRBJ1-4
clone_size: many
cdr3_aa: CASSLGPNEKLFF
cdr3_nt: TGTGCCAGCAGCTTGGGACCAAATGAAAAACTGTTTTTT

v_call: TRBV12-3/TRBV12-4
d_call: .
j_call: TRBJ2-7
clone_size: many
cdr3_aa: CASSPTPSEQYF
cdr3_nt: TGTGCCAGCAGTCCCACACCCTCCGAGCAGTACTTC

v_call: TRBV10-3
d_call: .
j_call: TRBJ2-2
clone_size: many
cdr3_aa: CAISELGVSVNTGELFF
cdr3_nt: TGTGCCATCAGTGAGTTGGGGGTCTCTGTTAACACCGGGGAGCTGTTTTTT

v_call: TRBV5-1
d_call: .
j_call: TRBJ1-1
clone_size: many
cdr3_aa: CASSLTGLWTEAFF
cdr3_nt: TGCGCCAGCAGCTTGACAGGGCTGTGGACTGAAGCTTTCTTT

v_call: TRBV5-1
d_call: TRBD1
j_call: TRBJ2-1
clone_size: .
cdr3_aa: CASSPQGAGDEQFF
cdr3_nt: TGCGCCAGCAGCCCACAGGGGGCTGGGGATGAGCAGTTCTTC

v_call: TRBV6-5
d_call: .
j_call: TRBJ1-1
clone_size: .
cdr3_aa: CASSPTRIYEAFF
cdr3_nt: TGTGCCAGCAGTCCCACCAGAATATATGAAGCTTTCTTT

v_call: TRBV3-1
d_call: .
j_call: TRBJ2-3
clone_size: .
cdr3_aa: CASSQEFGRVGTDTQYF
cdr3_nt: TGTGCCAGCAGCCAAGAATTCGGGCGGGTCGGCACAGATACGCAGTATTTT

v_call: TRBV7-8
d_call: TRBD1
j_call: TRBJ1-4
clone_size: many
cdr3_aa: CASSSGQANEKLFF
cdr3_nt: TGTGCCAGCAGCTCGGGACAGGCTAATGAAAAACTGTTTTTT

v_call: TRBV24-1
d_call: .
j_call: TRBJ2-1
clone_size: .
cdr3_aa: CATSDLRVTYNEQFF
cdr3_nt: TGTGCCACCAGTGATTTAAGGGTAACCTACAATGAGCAGTTCTTC

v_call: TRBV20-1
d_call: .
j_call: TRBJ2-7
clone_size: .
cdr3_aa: CSAKPPGSTSYEQYF
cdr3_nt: TGCAGTGCTAAACCCCCCGGATCCACTTCTTACGAGCAGTACTTC

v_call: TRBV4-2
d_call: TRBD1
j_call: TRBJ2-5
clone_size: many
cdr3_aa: CASSLGTGGEETQYF
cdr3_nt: TGTGCCAGCAGCCTTGGGACAGGGGGTGAAGAGACCCAGTACTTC

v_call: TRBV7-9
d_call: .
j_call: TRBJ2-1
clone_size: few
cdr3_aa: CASSLFQGSLSYNEQFF
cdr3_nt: TGTGCCAGCAGCTTGTTCCAAGGGAGCTTGTCCTACAATGAGCAGTTCTTC

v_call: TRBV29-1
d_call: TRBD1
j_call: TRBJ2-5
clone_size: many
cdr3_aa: CSATDREYQETQYF
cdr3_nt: TGCAGCGCCACGGACAGGGAGTACCAAGAGACCCAGTACTTC

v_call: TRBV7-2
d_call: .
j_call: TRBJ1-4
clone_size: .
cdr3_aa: CASSLVSDANEKLFF
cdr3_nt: TGTGCCAGCAGCTTAGTGTCAGACGCTAATGAAAAACTGTTTTTT

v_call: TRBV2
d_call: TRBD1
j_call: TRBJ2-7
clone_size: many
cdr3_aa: CASSYRETGTYEQYF
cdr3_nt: TGTGCCAGCAGTTACCGCGAGACAGGGACCTACGAGCAGTACTTC

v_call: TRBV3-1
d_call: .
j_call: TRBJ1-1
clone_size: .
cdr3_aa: CASSQRREFARQNTEAFF
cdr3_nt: TGTGCCAGCAGCCAGCGCAGGGAATTTGCGAGGCAGAACACTGAAGCTTTCTTT